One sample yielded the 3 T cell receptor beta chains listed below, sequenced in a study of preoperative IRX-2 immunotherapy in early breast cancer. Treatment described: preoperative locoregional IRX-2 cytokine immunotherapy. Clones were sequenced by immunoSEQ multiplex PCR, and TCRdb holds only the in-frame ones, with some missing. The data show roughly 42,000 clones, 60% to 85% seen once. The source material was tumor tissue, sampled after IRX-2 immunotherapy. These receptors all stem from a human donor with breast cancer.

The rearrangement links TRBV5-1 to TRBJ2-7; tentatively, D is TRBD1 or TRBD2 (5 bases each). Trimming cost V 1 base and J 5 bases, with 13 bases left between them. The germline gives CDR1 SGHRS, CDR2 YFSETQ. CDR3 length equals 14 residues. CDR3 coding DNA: TGCGCCAGCAGCTTGACGCAGGGAGCCCACGAGCAGTACTTC. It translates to CASSLTQGAHEQYF.

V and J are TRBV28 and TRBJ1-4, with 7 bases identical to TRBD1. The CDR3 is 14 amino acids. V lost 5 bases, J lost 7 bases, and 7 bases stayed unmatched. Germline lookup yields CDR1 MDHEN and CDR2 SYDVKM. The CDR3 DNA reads TGTGCCAGCAGTGAAGCGACAGGGTTTGAAAAACTGTTTTTT. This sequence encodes CASSEATGFEKLFF.

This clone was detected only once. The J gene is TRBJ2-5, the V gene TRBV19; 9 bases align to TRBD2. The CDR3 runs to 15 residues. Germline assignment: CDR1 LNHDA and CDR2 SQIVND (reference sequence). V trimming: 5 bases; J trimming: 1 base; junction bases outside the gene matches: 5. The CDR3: CASSDSGGIQETQYF. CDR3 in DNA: TGTGCCAGTAGTGATAGCGGGGGCATCCAAGAGACCCAGTACTTC. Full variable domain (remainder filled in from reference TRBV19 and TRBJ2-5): DGGITQSPKYLFRKEGQNVTLSCEQNLNHDAMYWYRQDPGQGLRLIYYSQIVNDFQKGDIAEGYSVSREKKESFPLTVTSAQKNPTAFYLCASSDSGGIQETQYFGPGTRLLVL.